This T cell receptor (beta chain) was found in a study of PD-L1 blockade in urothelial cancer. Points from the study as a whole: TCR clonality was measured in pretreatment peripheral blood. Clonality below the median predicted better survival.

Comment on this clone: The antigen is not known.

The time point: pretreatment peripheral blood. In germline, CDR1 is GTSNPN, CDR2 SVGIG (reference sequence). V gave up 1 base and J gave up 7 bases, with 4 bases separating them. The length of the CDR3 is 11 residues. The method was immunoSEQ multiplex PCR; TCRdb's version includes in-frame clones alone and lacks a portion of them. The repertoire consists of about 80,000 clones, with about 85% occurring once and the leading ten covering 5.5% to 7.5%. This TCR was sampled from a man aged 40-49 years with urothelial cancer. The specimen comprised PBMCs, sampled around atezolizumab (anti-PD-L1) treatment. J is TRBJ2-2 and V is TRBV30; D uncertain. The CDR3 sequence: CAWSALGELFF. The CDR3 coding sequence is TGTGCCTGGAGTGCCCTCGGGGAGCTGTTTTTT. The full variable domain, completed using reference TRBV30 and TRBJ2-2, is SQTIHQWPATLVQPVGSPLSLECTVEGTSNPNLYWYRQAAGRGLQLLFYSVGIGQISSEVPQNLSASRPQDRQFILSSKKLLLSDSGFYLCAWSALGELFFGEGSRLTVL.